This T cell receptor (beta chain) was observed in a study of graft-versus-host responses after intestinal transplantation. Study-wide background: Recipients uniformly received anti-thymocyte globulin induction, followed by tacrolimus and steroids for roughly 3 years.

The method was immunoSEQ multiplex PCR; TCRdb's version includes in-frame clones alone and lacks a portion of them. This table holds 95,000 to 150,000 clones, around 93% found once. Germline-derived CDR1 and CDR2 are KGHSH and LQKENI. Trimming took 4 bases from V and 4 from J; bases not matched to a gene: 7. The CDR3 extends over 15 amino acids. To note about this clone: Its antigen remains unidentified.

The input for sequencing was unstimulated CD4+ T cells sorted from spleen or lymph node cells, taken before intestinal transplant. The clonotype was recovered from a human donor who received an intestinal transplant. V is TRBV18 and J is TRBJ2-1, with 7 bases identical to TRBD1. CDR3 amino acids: CASSRAGGMYNEQFF. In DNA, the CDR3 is TGTGCCAGCTCACGGGCAGGGGGTATGTACAATGAGCAGTTCTTC.